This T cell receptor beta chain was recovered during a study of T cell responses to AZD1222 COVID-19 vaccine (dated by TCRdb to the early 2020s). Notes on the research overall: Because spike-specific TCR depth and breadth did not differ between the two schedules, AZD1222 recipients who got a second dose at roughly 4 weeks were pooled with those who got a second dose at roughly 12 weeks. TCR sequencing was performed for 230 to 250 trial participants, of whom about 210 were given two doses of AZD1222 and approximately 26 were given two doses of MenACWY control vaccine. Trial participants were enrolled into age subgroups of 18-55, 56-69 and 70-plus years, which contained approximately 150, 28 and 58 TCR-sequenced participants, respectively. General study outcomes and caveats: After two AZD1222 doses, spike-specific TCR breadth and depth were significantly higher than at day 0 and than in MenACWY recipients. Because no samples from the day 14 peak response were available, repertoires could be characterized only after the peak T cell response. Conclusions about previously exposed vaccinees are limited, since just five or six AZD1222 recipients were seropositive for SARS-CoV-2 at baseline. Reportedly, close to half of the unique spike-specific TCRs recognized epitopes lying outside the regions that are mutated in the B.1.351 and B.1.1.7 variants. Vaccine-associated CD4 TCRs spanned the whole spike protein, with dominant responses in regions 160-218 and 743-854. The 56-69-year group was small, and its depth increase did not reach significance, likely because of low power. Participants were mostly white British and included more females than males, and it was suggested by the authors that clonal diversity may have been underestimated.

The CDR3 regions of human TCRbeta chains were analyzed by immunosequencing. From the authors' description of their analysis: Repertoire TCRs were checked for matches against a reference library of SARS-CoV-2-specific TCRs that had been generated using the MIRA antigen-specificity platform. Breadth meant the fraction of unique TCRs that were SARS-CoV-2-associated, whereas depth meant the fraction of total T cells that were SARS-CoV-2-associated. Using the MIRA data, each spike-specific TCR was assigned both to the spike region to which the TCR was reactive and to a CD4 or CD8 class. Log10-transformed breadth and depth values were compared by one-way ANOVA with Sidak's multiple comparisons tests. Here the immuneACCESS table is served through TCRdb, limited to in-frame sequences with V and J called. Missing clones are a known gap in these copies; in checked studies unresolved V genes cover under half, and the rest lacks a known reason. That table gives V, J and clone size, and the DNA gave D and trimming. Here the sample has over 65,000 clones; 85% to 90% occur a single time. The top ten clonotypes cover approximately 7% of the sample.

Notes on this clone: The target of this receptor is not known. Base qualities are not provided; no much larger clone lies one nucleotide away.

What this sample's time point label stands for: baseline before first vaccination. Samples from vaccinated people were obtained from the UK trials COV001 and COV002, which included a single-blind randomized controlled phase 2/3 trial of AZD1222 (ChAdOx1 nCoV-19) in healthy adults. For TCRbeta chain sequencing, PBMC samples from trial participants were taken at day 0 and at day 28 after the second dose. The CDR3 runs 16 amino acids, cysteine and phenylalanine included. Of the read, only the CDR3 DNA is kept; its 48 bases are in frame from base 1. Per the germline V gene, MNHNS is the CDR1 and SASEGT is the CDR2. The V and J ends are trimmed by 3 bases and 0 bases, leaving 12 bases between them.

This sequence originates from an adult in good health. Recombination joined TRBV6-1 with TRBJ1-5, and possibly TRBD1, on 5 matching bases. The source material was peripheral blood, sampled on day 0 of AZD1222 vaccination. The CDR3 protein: CASSDMGGNSNQPQHF. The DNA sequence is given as TGTGCCAGCAGTGATATGGGGGGGAATAGCAATCAGCCCCAGCATTTT.